This T cell receptor (beta chain) is from a study of PD-1 blockade in mismatch repair-deficient tumors. Study-wide results and caveats: Tumor-resident clones, often undetectable pretreatment in blood, expanded then contracted after pembrolizumab.

The J segment lost 6 bases and the V segment lost 8 bases, leaving 7 bases of the junction unmatched. Germline CDR1 is MNHEY and CDR2 is SMNVEV (reference sequence). This CDR3 has 13 residues. Sequencing was performed with immunoSEQ multiplex PCR; in TCRdb, only in-frame clones are kept and a portion is missing. Of under 50,000 clones listed, over 60% are singletons. Regarding this clone: Antigen: not known.

The J gene is TRBJ2-5, the V gene TRBV27, with 9 bases fitting TRBD1. The TCR comes from an adult with mismatch repair-deficient cancer. The specimen comprised PBMCs, sampled before pembrolizumab treatment. CDR3 in amino acids: CASRIQGAKTQYF. The CDR3 nucleotides are TGTGCCAGCCGAATACAGGGGGCGAAGACCCAGTACTTC.